This T cell receptor (beta chain) originates from a study of cytomegalovirus exposure and HLA in healthy donors. V lost 1 base and J 2 bases, leaving 11 bases between the germline ends. Germline CDR1 SNHLY, CDR2 FYNNEI. This CDR3 has 15 amino acids. Regarding this clone: Its antigen remains unidentified.

The PCR made use of 60 Vbeta and 13 Jbeta primers. Sequencing was performed with immunoSEQ multiplex PCR; in TCRdb, only in-frame clones are kept and a portion is missing. This sample has around 130,000 clones; around 83% occur once, and the top ten carry about 3%. Study-wide points: Reported results showed that the classifier diagnosed cytomegalovirus status with high specificity and sensitivity.

The clonotype comes from a woman aged 18 to 35 in good health and CMV-seropositive. The chain has TRBV2 and TRBJ1-2, with unresolved D. Sequencing used PBMCs. Here the CDR3 reads CASSEETGVNYGYTF. The CDR3 region has the DNA TGTGCCAGCAGTGAAGAGACCGGGGTGAACTATGGCTACACCTTC.